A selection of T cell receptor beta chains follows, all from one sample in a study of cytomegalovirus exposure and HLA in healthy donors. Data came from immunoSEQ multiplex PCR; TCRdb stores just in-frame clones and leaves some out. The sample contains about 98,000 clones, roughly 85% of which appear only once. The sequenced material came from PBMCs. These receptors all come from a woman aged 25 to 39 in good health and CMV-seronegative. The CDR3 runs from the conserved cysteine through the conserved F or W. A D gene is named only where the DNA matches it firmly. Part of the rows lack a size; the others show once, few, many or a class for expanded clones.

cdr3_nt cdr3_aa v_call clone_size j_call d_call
TGCGCCAGCAGCCAAAGCCCCCTCTACGAGCAGTACTTC CASSQSPLYEQYF TRBV4-1 . TRBJ2-7 .
TGTGCCAGCACCTGGAGGGAGGGCCTCACCGGGGAGCTGTTTTTT CASTWREGLTGELFF TRBV5-5 large TRBJ2-2 TRBD2
TGCAGCGTTGTGGGGGGGCCCTCTTTACTTGACCAAGAGACCCAGTACTTC CSVVGGPSLLDQETQYF TRBV29-1 . TRBJ2-5 .
TGCGCCAGCAGCAAGACAGGGGACACTGAAGCTTTCTTT CASSKTGDTEAFF TRBV5-1 . TRBJ1-1 TRBD1
TGTGCCAGCAGCTTGGGTCCCTGGAGCTACGAGCAGTACTTC CASSLGPWSYEQYF TRBV7-3 . TRBJ2-7 .
TGTGCCAGCGGACAGGGGGCTAGGTCAGATACGCAGTATTTT CASGQGARSDTQYF TRBV2 . TRBJ2-3 TRBD1
TGTGCCAGTAGACAGGGTCCCTCCTACAATGAGCAGTTCTTC CASRQGPSYNEQFF TRBV19 . TRBJ2-1 .
TGTGCCAGCAGCTTTGAGGGCAGAACTAACTATGGCTACACCTTC CASSFEGRTNYGYTF TRBV5-5 . TRBJ1-2 .
TGTGCCAGCAGCCTTGGCGCGGAGGGTTCACCCCTCCACTTT CASSLGAEGSPLHF TRBV7-9 . TRBJ1-6 .
TGTGCCAGCAGGACAAGCAGGGTCGGGGAGACCCAGTACTTC CASRTSRVGETQYF TRBV7-9 . TRBJ2-5 .
TGTGCCAGCTCACCGGGACTTGTGTCCTACGAGCAGTACTTC CASSPGLVSYEQYF TRBV18 . TRBJ2-7 .